This T cell receptor (beta chain) was documented in a study of cytomegalovirus exposure and HLA in healthy donors. V was pared by 3 bases and J by 6 bases, with 4 bases of the junction left unmatched. The CDR3 consists of 13 residues. From germline, CDR1 is MDHEN and CDR2 SYDVKM. The donors were in the roughly 110-subject validation cohort; that cohort was separate from the approximately 700-subject first cohort. Measured with immunoSEQ multiplex PCR; TCRdb has only the in-frame clones, and not every one. This sample has around 150,000 clones; roughly 89% occur once, and the top ten carry 3.5% to 4.5%.

This receptor was obtained from a man between 18 and 35 years old in good health and CMV-seropositive. The rearrangement joins TRBV28 to TRBJ1-2, with 7 bases lining up with TRBD1. Sample: PBMCs. CDR3: CASSLEQGHGYTF. The DNA for the CDR3 is TGTGCCAGCAGTTTGGAACAGGGGCATGGCTACACCTTC.